One sample yielded the 29 T cell receptor beta chains listed below, sequenced in a study of CD8+ T cells in alopecia areata. RNA was extracted and reverse transcribed into cDNA as the sequencing template. Using immunoSEQ multiplex PCR, the repertoire was profiled, and TCRdb retains in-frame clones only, with some absent. This sample carries approximately 220,000 clones, under 40% of them seen once, and the ten largest clones take around 0.48%. Treatment described: oral pan-JAK inhibitor, 5-10 mg twice daily. The material sequenced was CD4+ T cells sorted from blood, taken around week 30, from a patient treated with tofacitinib. All receptors derive from a human donor with alopecia areata.

The rearrangement links TRBV4-1 to TRBJ1-5; D remains unclear. Germline CDR1 MGHRA, CDR2 YSYEKL. V shed 0 bases and J shed 0 bases, with 12 bases lying between them. This CDR3 is built from 17 residues. CDR3 DNA sequence: TGCGCCAGCAGCCAAGATCAAGGCGGCTATAGCAATCAGCCCCAGCATTTT. Protein product: CASSQDQGGYSNQPQHF.

There are a few counts of this clone. This chain links TRBV5-1 with TRBJ1-2, with 11 bases matching TRBD1. Germline V gene sequence: CDR1 SGHRS, CDR2 YFSETQ. There are 17 residues in the CDR3. J was trimmed by 0 bases and V by 3 bases; bases with no gene match: 7. The CDR3 here is CASSSRTGGATNYGYTF. CDR3 nucleotides: TGCGCCAGCAGCTCCCGGACAGGGGGCGCGACTAACTATGGCTACACCTTC.

This clone has just a few counts. The rearrangement joins TRBV5-1 to TRBJ1-2; no definite D call. V lost 0 bases and J 4 bases, leaving 10 bases between the germline ends. This CDR3 spans 14 amino acids. The germline gives CDR1 SGHRS, CDR2 YFSETQ. DNA for the CDR3: TGCGCCAGCAGCTTGGAAGGGCCTCTCTATGGCTACACCTTC. The encoded protein is CASSLEGPLYGYTF.

This clone was detected only once. CDR3 sequence: CASSLREADTQYF. CDR3 sequence (DNA): TGTGCCAGCAGCTTACGAGAAGCAGATACGCAGTATTTT. This chain links TRBV7-9 with TRBJ2-3, with no clear D. The V gene lost 2 bases and the J gene lost 4 bases, with 7 bases spanning the gap. Germline V gene data show CDR1 as SEHNR and CDR2 as FQNEAQ (reference sequence). The CDR3 has 13 residues.

The chain uses TRBV7-9 and TRBJ1-4; D remains unclear. The CDR3 consists of 15 residues. The V end lost 0 bases, the J end lost 8 bases, and 13 bases lay between the germline ends. In germline, CDR1 is SEHNR, CDR2 FQNEAQ (reference sequence). The CDR3 here is CASSLATLVGEKLFF. The CDR3 bases are TGTGCCAGCAGCTTAGCGACGTTGGTTGGCGAAAAACTGTTTTTT.

V usage is TRBV29-1 and J usage is TRBJ1-1; D is undetermined. This CDR3 has 11 amino acids. Germline values: CDR1 SQVTM, CDR2 ANQGSEA. Trimming stripped 4 bases from V and 2 bases from J, with 5 bases between. This CDR3 is CSVVTNTEAFF. The CDR3 nucleotides are TGCAGCGTTGTCACAAACACTGAAGCTTTCTTT. Based on the CDR3 plus reference TRBV29-1 and TRBJ1-1, the full variable domain is SAVISQKPSRDICQRGTSLTIQCQVDSQVTMMFWYRQQPGQSLTLIATANQGSEATYESGFVIDKFPISRPNLTFSTLTVSNMSPEDSSIYLCSVVTNTEAFFGQGTRLTVV.

This rearrangement joins TRBV18 to TRBJ2-5; 7 nucleotides match TRBD1. Germline V CDR1 and CDR2: KGHSH, LQKENI. This CDR3 has 15 amino acids. The trim removed 3 bases at V and 5 bases at J, leaving 9 bases unmatched. In nucleotides, the CDR3 is TGTGCCAGCTCACCGGACCAGACAGGGCTGGAGACCCAGTACTTC. Residues: CASSPDQTGLETQYF.

This clone has just one count. The chain uses TRBV2 and TRBJ2-7; the match to TRBD1 covers 7 bases. Germline lookup yields CDR1 SNHLY and CDR2 FYNNEI. CDR3 length equals 13 residues. The V segment lost 7 bases and the J segment 3 bases; nucleotides outside the gene matches: 6. The CDR3 region is CASIRTGYYEQYF. The CDR3 DNA follows: TGTGCCAGCATTCGGACAGGATACTACGAGCAGTACTTC.

The chain uses TRBV7-3 and TRBJ2-7; D tentatively fits TRBD1 or TRBD2 (5 bases each). Germline V gives CDR1 SGHTA, CDR2 FQGTGA. CDR3 length: 15 residues. Trimming removed 5 bases at V and 5 bases at J, with 19 bases between. In DNA form, the CDR3 reads TGTGCCAGCAGCACCCATATGGGACCTCGGAACGAGCAGTACTTC. Its protein is CASSTHMGPRNEQYF.

The chain is built from TRBV6-1 and TRBJ1-2; D gene unclear. From germline, CDR1 is MNHNS and CDR2 SASEGT. Trimming stripped 6 bases from V and 5 bases from J, with 10 bases between. This CDR3 is 12 amino acids long. Here the CDR3 DNA reads TGTGCCAGCAGAGGAAATGGGTATGGCTACACCTTC. Its protein is CASRGNGYGYTF.

This clone was observed a few times. Written as DNA, the CDR3 is TGTGCCAGCAGCCCAGGAGTCAGCAATCAGCCCCAGCATTTT. Its translation is CASSPGVSNQPQHF. The chain links TRBV9 to TRBJ1-5; unclear D gene. Trimming left V 4 bases short and J 1 base short, with 9 bases between. CDR1 SGDLS and CDR2 YYNGEE come from the germline V gene. This CDR3 is 14 amino acids long. The full variable domain, completed using reference TRBV9 and TRBJ1-5, is DSGVTQTPKHLITATGQRVTLRCSPRSGDLSVYWYQQSLDQGLQFLIQYYNGEERAKGNILERFSAQQFPDLHSELNLSSLELGDSALYFCASSPGVSNQPQHFGDGTRLSIL.

This clone was seen a few times. CDR3 DNA: TGTGCCAGCAGCGTAGGACGTGACAGTAATTCACCCCTCCACTTT. It specifies CASSVGRDSNSPLHF. This chain connects TRBV9 to TRBJ1-6; D possibly corresponds to TRBD1 (5 bases). The V gene's germline CDR1 is SGDLS and CDR2 YYNGEE. The V end was cut by 0 bases, the J end by 6 bases, with 10 bases between. CDR3 size: 15 residues.

This clone was counted only a few times. The chain couples TRBV29-1 to TRBJ2-7, with 7 bases lining up with TRBD2. CDR1 SQVTM and CDR2 ANQGSEA come from the germline V gene. This CDR3 has 12 residues. The J segment lost 3 bases and the V segment lost 3 bases, leaving 2 bases of the junction unmatched. CDR3 amino acids: CSVDGEGYEQYF. The CDR3 bases are TGCAGCGTTGATGGGGAGGGCTACGAGCAGTACTTC.

This clone occurred a few times. The rearrangement joins TRBV7-9 to TRBJ2-1; 8 bases match TRBD2. V dropped 4 bases and J dropped 10; count of bases not matched to a gene: 12. The CDR3 consists of 15 residues. CDR1 and CDR2 from the germline V gene are SEHNR and FQNEAQ (reference sequence). The CDR3 DNA sequence: TGTGCCAGCAGCTCCACGTCGGGACTAGAAACAGAGCAGTTCTTC. It specifies CASSSTSGLETEQFF.

This sequence joins TRBV6-5 and TRBJ2-3; 7 bases align to TRBD1. CDR1 MNHEY and CDR2 SVGAGI come from the germline V gene. The V segment lost 6 bases and the J segment 0 bases; nucleotides outside the gene matches: 3. This CDR3 is 14 amino acids long. The CDR3 loop is CASRQGPSTDTQYF. The CDR3, as DNA: TGTGCCAGCAGACAGGGGCCGAGCACAGATACGCAGTATTTT.

The chain combines TRBV7-3 with TRBJ2-3, with D possibly being TRBD2 (6 bases). Trimming took off 0 bases at V and 5 bases at J, with 9 bases between the two ends. This CDR3 spans 14 amino acids. CDR1 is SGHTA and CDR2 is FQGTGA in the germline V gene. For the CDR3, the DNA is TGTGCCAGCAGCTTAACGGCCGGGAGAGATACGCAGTATTTT. Protein product: CASSLTAGRDTQYF.

This chain uses TRBV5-1 with TRBJ1-1; 7 bases are shared with TRBD1. The CDR3 contains 14 residues. Trimming cost V 0 bases and J 3 bases; bases outside gene matches: 2. Germline CDR1 is SGHRS and CDR2 is YFSETQ. The CDR3 region is CASSLEGQYTEAFF. DNA for the CDR3: TGCGCCAGCAGCTTGGAGGGACAGTACACTGAAGCTTTCTTT.

This clone showed up just a few times. This chain uses TRBV7-2 with TRBJ1-2; 9 nucleotides match TRBD1. The CDR3 totals 14 residues. The germline CDR1 and CDR2 sequences are SGHTA and FQGNSA. V lost 0 bases and J lost 4; bases outside the gene matches: 0. The CDR3 nucleotides read TGTGCCAGCAGCTTAGCACAGGGGGCCTATGGCTACACCTTC. Protein sequence: CASSLAQGAYGYTF.

The chain joins TRBV4-1 to TRBJ2-1, with a weak D call TRBD2 (5 bases). This CDR3 region has 17 residues. V was clipped by 0 bases and J by 1 base, with 13 bases between them. The germline CDR1 and CDR2 sequences are MGHRA and YSYEKL. The CDR3 protein is CASSQDVPAASYNEQFF. CDR3 sequence (DNA): TGCGCCAGCAGCCAAGATGTACCAGCGGCTTCCTACAATGAGCAGTTCTTC.

The chain uses TRBV6-6 and TRBJ2-1; D unresolved. The CDR3 spans 14 residues. CDR1 is MNHNY, CDR2 SVGAGI, per germline (reference sequence). V gave up 4 bases and J gave up 4 bases, with 11 bases separating them. The CDR3 reads CASSLNDLYNEQFF. The CDR3 region has the DNA TGTGCCAGCAGTTTGAATGATCTGTACAATGAGCAGTTCTTC.

This chain links TRBV29-1 with TRBJ1-2, with D possibly TRBD1 on 5 matching bases. This CDR3 spans 11 amino acids. Germline CDR1 is SQVTM and CDR2 is ANQGSEA. The germline V and J ends were trimmed by 3 bases and 3 bases, with 5 bases remaining between them. CDR3 amino acids: CSVDRDYGYTF. CDR3 sequence (DNA): TGCAGCGTTGACAGGGACTATGGCTACACCTTC. The full variable domain, its missing parts supplied by reference TRBV29-1 and TRBJ1-2, is SAVISQKPSRDICQRGTSLTIQCQVDSQVTMMFWYRQQPGQSLTLIATANQGSEATYESGFVIDKFPISRPNLTFSTLTVSNMSPEDSSIYLCSVDRDYGYTFGSGTRLTVV.

This clone was counted a single time. CDR3 bases: TGTGCCTGGAGTGAGGTACGGACAGGGGCTAATTCACCCCTCCACTTT. The encoded protein is CAWSEVRTGANSPLHF. The chain employs TRBV30 and TRBJ1-6; 9 nucleotides agree with TRBD1. CDR3 length equals 16 residues. Trimming took 1 base from V and 6 from J; bases not matched to a gene: 7. Germline CDR1 and CDR2: GTSNPN and SVGIG (reference sequence).

J is TRBJ1-1 and V is TRBV14; 10 nucleotides agree with TRBD1. The germline gives CDR1 SGHDN, CDR2 FVKESK. Trimming removed 5 bases from V and 6 bases from J; junction bases left unmatched: 9. The CDR3 consists of 15 residues. For the CDR3, the DNA is TGTGCCAGCAGCAGGACAGGGGGGGTCCGGGCTGAAGCTTTCTTT. Amino acids: CASSRTGGVRAEAFF.

The chain is built from TRBV5-4 and TRBJ2-3; a possible D gene is TRBD1 (5 bases). Germline loops: CDR1 SGHNT, CDR2 YYREEE (reference sequence). Trimming shortened V by 5 bases and J by 2 bases, and 12 bases separated the two germline ends. This CDR3 is built from 14 residues. CDR3 DNA: TGTGCCAGCAGATCAGGGTCGTTCACAGATACGCAGTATTTT. Translation: CASRSGSFTDTQYF.

The chain joins TRBV5-1 to TRBJ2-7; 7 bases align to TRBD1. Germline assignment: CDR1 SGHRS and CDR2 YFSETQ. The CDR3 runs 15 residues. J lost 0 bases, V lost 0 bases, and 3 bases had no gene match. In DNA, the CDR3 is TGCGCCAGCAGCTTGGAACAGGGGAGCTCCTACGAGCAGTACTTC. Translated: CASSLEQGSSYEQYF.

The chain joins TRBV7-9 to TRBJ2-7, with D tentatively TRBD2 (6 bases). This CDR3 has 15 residues. Trimming removed 5 bases at V and 4 bases at J, with 18 bases between. CDR1 and CDR2 from the germline V gene are SEHNR and FQNEAQ (reference sequence). The CDR3 loop reads CASSAPTGTQYEQYF. As DNA, the CDR3 is TGTGCCAGCAGCGCGCCCACCGGGACTCAGTACGAGCAGTACTTC. Looking up the rest from reference TRBV7-9 and TRBJ2-7 gives the full variable domain: DTGVSQNPRHKITKRGQNVTFRCDPISEHNRLYWYRQTLGQGPEFLTYFQNEAQLEKSRLLSDRFSAERPKGSFSTLEIQRTEQGDSAMYLCASSAPTGTQYEQYFGPGTRLTVT.

The V call is TRBV30, the J call TRBJ2-1, with TRBD2 matching 7 bases. Germline CDR1 and CDR2: GTSNPN and SVGIG (reference sequence). Trimming at V came to 0 bases and at J to 2 bases, leaving 4 bases not matched to a gene. This CDR3 is built from 15 residues. The CDR3 DNA reads as TGTGCCTGGAGTGTCTTGCTAGCGGCCTACAATGAGCAGTTCTTC. Protein: CAWSVLLAAYNEQFF.

The CDR3 is CATSFGTYEQYF. The CDR3 DNA reads TGTGCCACCAGCTTCGGGACCTACGAGCAGTACTTC. The rearrangement uses TRBV15 and TRBJ2-7, with D maybe TRBD2 (5 bases). The CDR3 spans 12 residues. CDR1 and CDR2 (germline): LNHNV, YYDKDF (reference sequence). Trimming took off 5 bases at V and 2 bases at J, with 7 bases between the two ends. Together with reference TRBV15 and TRBJ2-7, the CDR3 gives the full variable domain: DAMVIQNPRYQVTQFGKPVTLSCSQTLNHNVMYWYQQKSSQAPKLLFHYYDKDFNNEADTPDNFQSRRPNTSFCFLDIRSPGLGDTAMYLCATSFGTYEQYFGPGTRLTVT.

Concerning this clone: Other DNA variants within this sample encode the same CDR3. V usage is TRBV7-9 and J usage is TRBJ1-2; D is unresolved. This CDR3 is built from 14 residues. Germline-derived CDR1 and CDR2 are SEHNR and FQNEAQ (reference sequence). The V end was cut by 1 base, the J end by 1 base, with 7 bases between. The CDR3 sequence is CASSLDRGNYGYTF. The CDR3 bases are TGTGCCAGCAGCTTAGATCGGGGTAACTATGGCTACACCTTC.